This T cell receptor beta chain was found in a study of cytotoxic CD8 clonotypes in ibrutinib-treated CLL. Study-level information: Patients: around 11 relapsed/refractory, roughly 15 treatment-naive, 17 to 18 IGHV unmutated. Patients gave response samples after a median approximately eleven months of treatment, range 6 to 36. Average yields of about 260,000 productive templates and 75,000 to 100,000 productive rearrangements characterized the samples.

The intended depth for sequencing was 1 in 200,000 to 1 in 1 million T cells. Sequencing was performed with immunoSEQ multiplex PCR; in TCRdb, only in-frame clones are kept and a portion is missing. The profile shows approximately 150,000 clones, roughly 77% of them singletons. This clone was found once. The CDR3 extends over 13 amino acids. Deletions cut 3 bases from V and 2 bases from J, with 8 bases between. Germline CDR1 reads GTSNPN; CDR2 reads SVGIG (reference sequence). The chain combines TRBV30 with TRBJ2-1; perhaps TRBD1 as D (5 bases). The receptor was derived from a human donor with chronic lymphocytic leukemia. The sequencing used PBMCs, collected after 12 months of ibrutinib treatment. The CDR3 protein is CAWRGDAYNEQFF. The CDR3 DNA reads TGTGCCTGGAGAGGGGATGCCTACAATGAGCAGTTCTTC.